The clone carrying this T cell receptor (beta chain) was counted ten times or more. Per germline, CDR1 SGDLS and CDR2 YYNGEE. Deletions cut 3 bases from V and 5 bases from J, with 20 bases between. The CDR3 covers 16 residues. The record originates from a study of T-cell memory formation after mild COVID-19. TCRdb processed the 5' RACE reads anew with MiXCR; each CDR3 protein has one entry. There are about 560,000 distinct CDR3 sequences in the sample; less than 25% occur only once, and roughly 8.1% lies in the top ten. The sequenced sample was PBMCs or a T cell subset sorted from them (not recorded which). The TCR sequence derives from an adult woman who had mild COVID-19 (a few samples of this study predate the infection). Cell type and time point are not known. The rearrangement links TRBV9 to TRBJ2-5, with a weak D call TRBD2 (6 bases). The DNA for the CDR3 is TGTGCCAGCAGCGAGGATACGGGAGCTCCGGAGGAGACCCAGTACTTC. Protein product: CASSEDTGAPEETQYF.